Following are 21 T cell receptor beta chains from one sample sequenced in a study of shared T cell receptors in the human thymus. Method: immunoSEQ multiplex PCR; TCRdb's copy keeps in-frame clones and lacks some. There are about 660,000 clones in the sample; approximately 89% occur only once, and over 0.008% lies in the top ten. These data also featured in a second study, about human thymus T cells.

The material sequenced was thymocytes. Every receptor here comes from a boy younger than two with a congenital heart defect.

V gene TRBV5-6 combines with J gene TRBJ2-7; TRBD1 matches 11 bases. The CDR3 has 14 amino acids. Germline CDR1 and CDR2: SGHDT and YYEEEE. With 3 bases clipped from V and 3 bases from J, the junction kept 2 bases outside the gene matches. CDR3 DNA: TGTGCCAGCAGCTCCGGGACAGGGGGCTACGAGCAGTACTTC. This encodes CASSSGTGGYEQYF.

The chain is built from TRBV9 and TRBJ2-1, with TRBD1 matching 10 bases. The CDR3 has 19 amino acids. Per germline, CDR1 SGDLS and CDR2 YYNGEE. V dropped 0 bases and J dropped 6; count of bases not matched to a gene: 15. The CDR3 sequence: CASSVAWAETGGGRNEQFF. CDR3 coding DNA: TGTGCCAGCAGCGTAGCTTGGGCGGAGACAGGGGGCGGACGCAATGAGCAGTTCTTC. Full variable domain (rest looked up from reference TRBV9 and TRBJ2-1): DSGVTQTPKHLITATGQRVTLRCSPRSGDLSVYWYQQSLDQGLQFLIQYYNGEERAKGNILERFSAQQFPDLHSELNLSSLELGDSALYFCASSVAWAETGGGRNEQFFGPGTRLTVL.

The rearrangement uses TRBV2 and TRBJ2-7; TRBD1 is a possible D gene (6 bases). Germline CDR1 reads SNHLY; CDR2 reads FYNNEI. The CDR3 has 12 residues. The V and J ends lost 7 bases and 3 bases respectively, with 10 bases between them. DNA of the CDR3: TGTGCCAGCAACAGGGTCCTCTACGAGCAGTACTTC. This translates into CASNRVLYEQYF.

V usage is TRBV19 and J usage is TRBJ2-3; D uncertain. Germline V CDR1 and CDR2: LNHDA, SQIVND (reference sequence). The CDR3 contains 13 residues. Trimming pared 4 bases from V and 0 bases from J, leaving 5 bases between. The CDR3 bases are TGTGCCAGTAGTAAGACTAGCACAGATACGCAGTATTTT. It yields the protein CASSKTSTDTQYF.

The chain links TRBV19 to TRBJ1-5; 8 positions match TRBD1. The junction had 9 bases not matched to a gene; V was cut back by 5 bases and J by 3 bases. The CDR3 extends over 16 amino acids. Germline CDR1 reads LNHDA; CDR2 reads SQIVND (reference sequence). The CDR3 DNA reads as TGTGCCAGTAGTTTTCCCCCGACAGGGGCCAATCAGCCCCAGCATTTT. This gives the protein CASSFPPTGANQPQHF.

The gene calls are TRBV18 and TRBJ1-1; TRBD1 matches 10 bases. Germline CDR1 KGHSH, CDR2 LQKENI. The V and J ends lost 2 bases and 0 bases, in that order; junction bases with no gene match: 6. The CDR3 has 17 residues. The DNA for the CDR3 is TGTGCCAGCTCACCAGGACAGGGGGGGGCTATGAACACTGAAGCTTTCTTT. Translation gives CASSPGQGGAMNTEAFF.

This rearrangement joins TRBV25-1 to TRBJ1-2; unclear D gene. Germline loops: CDR1 MGHDK, CDR2 SYGVNS. The V end lost 6 bases, the J end lost 8 bases, and 22 bases lay between the germline ends. CDR3 length: 15 residues. CDR3 region: CASSHSRVGIEGYTF. The CDR3 DNA is TGTGCCAGCAGCCACTCGAGGGTGGGTATCGAAGGCTACACCTTC.

V is TRBV19 and J is TRBJ1-5; 8 nucleotides align to TRBD1. V shed 8 bases, J shed 4 bases, and the junction held 22 bases outside the gene matches. CDR3 size: 19 residues. Germline loops: CDR1 LNHDA, CDR2 SQIVND (reference sequence). The CDR3, as DNA: TGTGCCAGTCAATATAGTATAGAGACAGGGGCAGGAGATAATCAGCCCCAGCATTTT. Its translation is CASQYSIETGAGDNQPQHF.

CDR3 residues: CASSLPPDRGFDYGYTF. The CDR3 DNA reads as TGTGCCAGCAGTTTGCCGCCGGACAGGGGTTTTGACTATGGCTACACCTTC. This chain links TRBV28 with TRBJ1-2; 9 bases align to TRBD1. This CDR3 contains 17 residues. V lost 3 bases, J lost 3 bases, and 11 bases stayed unmatched. Germline V gene data show CDR1 as MDHEN and CDR2 as SYDVKM.

The J gene is TRBJ2-2, the V gene TRBV5-4; D gene unclear. The CDR3 has 14 residues. The germline V and J ends were trimmed by 1 base and 4 bases, with 8 bases remaining between them. The V gene's germline CDR1 is SGHNT and CDR2 YYREEE (reference sequence). The CDR3 protein is CASSLYIGTGELFF. The CDR3 coding sequence is TGTGCCAGCAGCTTGTATATCGGCACCGGGGAGCTGTTTTTT.

The chain uses TRBV11-2 and TRBJ1-2, with D perhaps matching TRBD1 (6 bases). Germline loops: CDR1 SGHAT, CDR2 FQNNGV. Trimming took 5 bases from V and 0 from J, leaving 13 bases between them. The CDR3 has 15 amino acids. The CDR3 here is CASSAAGQTNYGYTF. CDR3 coding DNA: TGTGCCAGCAGCGCCGCCGGACAGACTAACTATGGCTACACCTTC.

This chain links TRBV18 with TRBJ1-2; no reliable D call. Looked up from germline, CDR1 is KGHSH and CDR2 is LQKENI. This CDR3 spans 15 amino acids. Trimming pared 6 bases from V and 4 bases from J, leaving 18 bases between. CDR3 coding DNA: TGTGCCAGCTCCCACCCCAGCGGTACATCCTATGGCTACACCTTC. This translates into CASSHPSGTSYGYTF.

J is TRBJ2-7 and V is TRBV28, with D possibly TRBD1 on 6 matching bases. Trimming took off 6 bases at V and 5 bases at J, with 17 bases between the two ends. The CDR3 runs to 14 residues. CDR1 and CDR2 (germline): MDHEN, SYDVKM. CDR3 DNA sequence: TGTGCCAGCAGGCTTAAAGACAGGTTGGACGAGCAGTACTTC. As protein: CASRLKDRLDEQYF.

The chain is built from TRBV6-4 and TRBJ1-2; no clear D gene. The CDR3 is 17 residues long. Trimming took 2 bases from V and 8 from J, leaving 24 bases between them. Looked up from germline, CDR1 is MRHNA and CDR2 is SNTAGT. CDR3 in amino acids: CASSDDPYGCRLRGYTF. The CDR3 nucleotides read TGTGCCAGCAGTGACGACCCGTACGGCTGCCGCCTGCGGGGCTACACCTTC.

The chain couples TRBV5-1 to TRBJ1-1; D is undetermined. The CDR3 loop spans 13 amino acids. CDR1 is SGHRS, CDR2 YFSETQ, per germline. The germline V and J ends were trimmed by 0 bases and 11 bases, with 14 bases remaining between them. The CDR3 DNA reads TGCGCCAGCAGCTTGGCCAAGAGGGCGGCGGCTTTCTTT. It encodes CASSLAKRAAAFF.

This clone appeared once. The chain links TRBV30 to TRBJ1-4; tentative D call: TRBD1 (5 bases). The germline V and J ends were trimmed by 5 bases and 4 bases, with 11 bases remaining between them. The V gene's germline CDR1 is GTSNPN and CDR2 SVGIG (reference sequence). There are 13 residues in the CDR3. Here the CDR3 reads CAWWSGFNEKLFF. The DNA of the CDR3 is TGTGCCTGGTGGTCAGGGTTTAATGAAAAACTGTTTTTT.

This clone was seen once. The DNA of the CDR3 is TGCGCCAGCAGCCAAGTCCCTGACAGCGGCAATCAGCCCCAGCATTTT. It encodes CASSQVPDSGNQPQHF. This sequence joins TRBV4-1 and TRBJ1-5; tentatively, D is TRBD1 (5 bases). Between the trimmed V and J ends, which lost 1 base and 2 bases, there was a span of 12 bases. The germline CDR1 and CDR2 sequences are MGHRA and YSYEKL. The CDR3 loop spans 16 amino acids.

V and J are TRBV5-6 and TRBJ1-2, with TRBD1 identical over 11 bases. The germline V gene encodes CDR1 SGHDT and CDR2 YYEEEE. Germline trimming cut 2 bases from V and 5 bases from J; bases unmatched to any gene: 14. CDR3 size: 18 residues. The CDR3 DNA is TGTGCCAGCAGCTTTCGCCGGGACAGGGGGTTTTCAGGGTATGGCTACACCTTC. It codes for CASSFRRDRGFSGYGYTF.

The chain couples TRBV14 to TRBJ1-2; no definite D call. V was pared by 4 bases and J by 4 bases, with 13 bases between. The CDR3 has 14 amino acids. Germline V CDR1 and CDR2: SGHDN, FVKESK. The CDR3 is CASSPPKDFYGYTF. The CDR3 nucleotides are TGTGCCAGCAGCCCACCCAAGGACTTCTATGGCTACACCTTC.

This chain joins TRBV15 and TRBJ2-3; D ambiguous. V lost 4 bases and J 0 bases, leaving 17 bases between the germline ends. The CDR3 is 17 amino acids. From germline, CDR1 is LNHNV and CDR2 YYDKDF (reference sequence). CDR3 coding DNA: TGTGCCACCAGCATCAGTGCCTCTCCTCCTAGCACAGATACGCAGTATTTT. Residues: CATSISASPPSTDTQYF. Looking up the rest from reference TRBV15 and TRBJ2-3 gives the full variable domain: DAMVIQNPRYQVTQFGKPVTLSCSQTLNHNVMYWYQQKSSQAPKLLFHYYDKDFNNEADTPDNFQSRRPNTSFCFLDIRSPGLGDTAMYLCATSISASPPSTDTQYFGPGTRLTVL.

The rearrangement uses TRBV5-1 and TRBJ2-7; TRBD2 aligns across 9 bases. In germline, CDR1 is SGHRS, CDR2 YFSETQ. V dropped 5 bases and J dropped 6; count of bases not matched to a gene: 9. This CDR3 is built from 14 residues. CDR3 amino acids: CASRGVAGASEQYF. The CDR3 nucleotides read TGCGCCAGCAGGGGGGTAGCGGGAGCGAGCGAGCAGTACTTC.